This T cell receptor (beta chain) was documented in a study of human T cells and chemical hapten exposure. Across the study: Per-sample TCR yields varied mainly from small pooled library volume differences.

The CDR3 spans 15 residues. V lost 6 bases and J 5 bases, leaving 16 bases between the germline ends. Per the germline V gene, CDR1 is SEHNR and CDR2 is FQNEAQ (reference sequence). Unique molecular identifiers were affixed to discrete cDNA molecules within the library. Study processing details: Counts of TCRs in each sample centred on a median of around 96,000 and extended from about 20,000 to 690,000. TCRdb independently ran MiXCR on the 5' RACE reads; one entry per CDR3 protein. It is TCRdb's table, rather than the study itself, that gives the V and J calls and clone size. The repertoire holds about 140,000 distinct CDR3 sequences, with roughly 4.1% as singletons. Whole blood, unfractionated, served as the material for total RNA extraction.

The receptor was derived from a female donor in good health. The rearrangement uses TRBV7-9 and TRBJ1-4; D unresolved. CDR3 nucleotide sequence: TGTGCCAGCAGACGGTCAGACGTACCCAATGAAAAACTGTTTTTT. Amino acids: CASRRSDVPNEKLFF.